The T cell receptor beta chain described here comes from a study of T-cell reconstitution after alpha-beta-depleted transplantation in children. General study points: Newly made T cells mostly supplied T-cell counts and diversity one year after transplant. From surviving recipient T cells and thymic progenitors came the high day-60 TCRbeta diversity observed in some patients. Several hundred expanded graft clones reportedly were the source of alpha-beta T cells about two months after transplant.

Preparation of the TCRbeta library used unique molecular identifiers. Via MiXCR, TCRdb re-called the PCR reads, giving one row per CDR3 protein. Of 800,000 to 1,000,000 distinct CDR3 sequences in the sample, roughly 29% are singletons; the top ten hold about 28%. On this clonotype itself: Its cognate antigen is unknown.

The CDR3 runs 15 residues. The germline gives CDR1 LGHNA, CDR2 YSLEER. V was clipped by 0 bases and J by 6 bases, with 14 bases between them. This receptor was obtained from a boy younger than two who had a stem cell transplant for SCID, so the T cells may come from the graft donor. Source: PBMCs, mostly from graft donor cells, taken 360 days after TCRalphabeta/CD19-depleted stem cell transplant. The gene calls are TRBV4-3 and TRBJ1-2; D may be TRBD1 (6 bases). CDR3: CASSQDGGPRDGYTF. DNA for the CDR3: TGCGCCAGCAGCCAAGATGGGGGGCCCAGGGATGGCTACACCTTC.